The clone carrying this TCR beta chain appeared a single time. Its antigen is as yet unknown. Germline CDR1 reads SNHLY; CDR2 reads FYNNEI. With 6 bases removed from V and 4 bases from J, the gap between germline ends came to 15 bases. The CDR3 length is 15 residues. This sample was taken from a study of long-term antiretroviral therapy in people with HIV. Overall study results and limits: CDR3 lengths in HIV samples spanned a narrower range than controls.

This was the immunoSEQ v3.0 assay at survey level. The sequencing target was 40,000-50,000 T-cell genomes per sample. Data came from immunoSEQ multiplex PCR; TCRdb stores just in-frame clones and leaves some out. This table has around 30,000 clones, approximately 93% appearing once. This specimen was unsorted PBMCs, taken around 6.3 years after starting antiretroviral therapy. The J gene is TRBJ1-4, the V gene TRBV2, with D hard to call. The source of this sequence is a woman aged 40 to 50 with HIV. The CDR3 coding sequence is TGTGCCAGCAGCCTACGTAGTGACGTTAATGAAAAACTGTTTTTT. Protein product: CASSLRSDVNEKLFF. The full variable domain, completed using reference TRBV2 and TRBJ1-4, is EPEVTQTPSHQVTQMGQEVILRCVPISNHLYFYWYRQILGQKVEFLVSFYNNEISEKSEIFDDQFSVERPDGSNFTLKIRSTKLEDSAMYFCASSLRSDVNEKLFFGSGTQLSVL.